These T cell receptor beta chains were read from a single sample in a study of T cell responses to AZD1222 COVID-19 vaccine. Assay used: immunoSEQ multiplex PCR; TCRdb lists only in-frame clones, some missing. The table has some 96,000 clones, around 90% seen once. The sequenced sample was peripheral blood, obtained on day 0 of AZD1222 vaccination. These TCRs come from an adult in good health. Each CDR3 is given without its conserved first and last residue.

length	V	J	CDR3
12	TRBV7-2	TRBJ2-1	ASTPEASYNEQF
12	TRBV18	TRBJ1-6	ASSPGQGNSPLH
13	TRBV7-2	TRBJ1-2	ASSSSRVLASGYT
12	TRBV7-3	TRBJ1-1	ASSSQGGGTEAF
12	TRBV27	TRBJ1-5	ASSSGQFNQPQH
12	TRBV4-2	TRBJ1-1	ASSQDGRGSSAF
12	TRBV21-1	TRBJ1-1	ASSKLIRGAEAF
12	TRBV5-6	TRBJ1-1	ASSFQEGRTEAF
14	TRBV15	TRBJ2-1	ATSRQGRSSYNEQF
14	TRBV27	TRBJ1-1	ASSFIQGARWTEAF
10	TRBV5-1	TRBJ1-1	ASRDLNTEAF
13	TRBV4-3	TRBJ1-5	ASSQDRQGPRPQH
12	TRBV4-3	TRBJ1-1	ASSHQQEGTEAF
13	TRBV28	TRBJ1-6	ASRGPRDRASSLH
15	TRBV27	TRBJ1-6	ASSRRTTGSDNSPLH
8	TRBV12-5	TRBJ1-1	ASGVTEAF
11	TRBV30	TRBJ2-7	AWARGRGYEQY
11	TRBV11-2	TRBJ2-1	ASSLGLVHEQF
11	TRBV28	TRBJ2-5	ASSVGRWETQY
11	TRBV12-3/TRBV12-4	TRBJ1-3	ASSTRGGDTIY
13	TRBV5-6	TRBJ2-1	ASSPTRGAYNEQF
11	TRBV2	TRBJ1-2	ASRGDYSGGYT
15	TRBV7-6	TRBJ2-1	ASSDASGALSYNEQF
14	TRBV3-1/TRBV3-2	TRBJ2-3	ASSPLAGPSTDTQY
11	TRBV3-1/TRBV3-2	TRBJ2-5	ASSQSGQETQY
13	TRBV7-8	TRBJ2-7	ASSLGPSYHYEQY
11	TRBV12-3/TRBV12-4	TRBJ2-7	ASSATANYEQY
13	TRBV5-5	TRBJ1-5	ASSSTGYSNQPQH
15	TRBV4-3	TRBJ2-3	ASSQDPSGTYTDTQY